This is a list of T cell receptor beta chains from one sample in a study of early T cells in non-severe SARS-CoV-2 infection. MiXCR was run by TCRdb on the 5' RACE reads, yielding one entry per CDR3 protein. The sample yields around 49,000 distinct CDR3 sequences, around a tenth seen once. The specimen was whole blood. These receptors came from an adult who was a healthcare worker with PCR-confirmed SARS-CoV-2 infection or an uninfected control (not recorded which). Both conserved end residues are part of each CDR3. The D gene is left open where the match is weak. Where a row states a size, it is once, few, many or the class of an expanded clone; other rows omit it.

size: many
D: TRBD1
J: TRBJ2-3
V: TRBV29-1
CDR3: CSVQDRGSTDTQYF
DNA: TGCAGCGTCCAAGACAGGGGAAGCACAGATACGCAGTATTTT

size: many
D: -
J: TRBJ2-7
V: TRBV28
CDR3: CASSLQGGSSYEQYF
DNA: TGTGCCAGCAGTTTACAGGGTGGAAGCTCCTACGAGCAGTACTTC

size: -
D: TRBD2
J: TRBJ2-5
V: TRBV5-4
CDR3: CASSLSVTSGSKETQYF
DNA: TGTGCCAGCAGCTTGAGCGTGACTAGCGGGAGCAAAGAGACCCAGTACTTC

size: few
D: -
J: TRBJ1-6
V: TRBV7-8
CDR3: CASSPGTPSDLHF
DNA: TGTGCCAGCAGCCCCGGGACACCATCGGACCTCCACTTT

size: -
D: -
J: TRBJ2-7
V: TRBV4-1
CDR3: CASSQSEGAAYEQYF
DNA: TGCGCCAGCAGCCAATCGGAGGGGGCCGCCTACGAGCAGTACTTC

size: many
D: -
J: TRBJ2-2
V: TRBV6-5
CDR3: CASSRRTVTGELFF
DNA: TGTGCCAGCAGTCGACGGACTGTCACCGGGGAGCTGTTTTTT

size: -
D: TRBD2
J: TRBJ2-5
V: TRBV10-3
CDR3: CAISEYPSGSFSQETQYF
DNA: TGTGCCATCAGTGAGTACCCTAGCGGGAGCTTCTCCCAAGAGACCCAGTACTTC

size: -
D: -
J: TRBJ2-5
V: TRBV7-8
CDR3: CASRREEAEETQYF
DNA: TGTGCCAGCAGACGAGAGGAGGCAGAAGAGACCCAGTACTTC

size: -
D: -
J: TRBJ2-7
V: TRBV28
CDR3: CASSFFGQTYEQYF
DNA: TGTGCCAGCAGTTTCTTCGGACAAACGTACGAGCAGTACTTC

size: -
D: -
J: TRBJ2-7
V: TRBV7-2
CDR3: CASSLAPTGPYEQYF
DNA: TGTGCCAGCAGCTTAGCCCCGACTGGTCCCTACGAGCAGTACTTC

size: medium-sized
D: -
J: TRBJ2-3
V: TRBV28
CDR3: CASSLLDTQYF
DNA: TGTGCCAGCAGTTTGCTAGATACGCAGTATTTT

size: many
D: TRBD1
J: TRBJ1-2
V: TRBV12-3/TRBV12-4
CDR3: CASSPRTGGWDGYTF
DNA: TGTGCCAGCAGCCCCAGGACAGGGGGCTGGGATGGCTACACCTTC

size: many
D: -
J: TRBJ2-7
V: TRBV10-3
CDR3: CAIKGEEREYEQYF
DNA: TGTGCCATCAAGGGGGAGGAAAGAGAGTACGAGCAGTACTTC

size: few
D: TRBD1
J: TRBJ2-1
V: TRBV5-4
CDR3: CASTMGTGYGSTYNEQFF
DNA: TGTGCCAGCACCATGGGGACAGGGTACGGGTCGACCTACAATGAGCAGTTCTTC

size: -
D: -
J: TRBJ2-7
V: TRBV14
CDR3: CASSQDIVYEQYF
DNA: TGTGCCAGCAGCCAAGATATTGTCTACGAGCAGTACTTC

size: many
D: TRBD1
J: TRBJ1-5
V: TRBV20-1
CDR3: CSGRTGANQPQHF
DNA: TGCAGTGGTCGGACAGGGGCCAATCAGCCCCAGCATTTT

size: many
D: TRBD1
J: TRBJ1-5
V: TRBV28
CDR3: CASSLFGTGGRQPQHF
DNA: TGTGCCAGCAGTTTATTCGGGACAGGGGGCCGTCAGCCCCAGCATTTT

size: many
D: TRBD2
J: TRBJ2-1
V: TRBV14
CDR3: CASSPGTSEYNEQFF
DNA: TGTGCCAGCAGCCCGGGGACTAGCGAGTACAATGAGCAGTTCTTC

size: -
D: -
J: TRBJ2-5
V: TRBV7-2
CDR3: CASSRTRGQETQYF
DNA: TGTGCCAGCAGCCGGACCAGGGGCCAAGAGACCCAGTACTTC

size: many
D: -
J: TRBJ1-2
V: TRBV6-1
CDR3: CASSETGSSYGYTF
DNA: TGTGCCAGCAGTGAAACAGGGAGCAGTTATGGCTACACCTTC

size: -
D: TRBD2
J: TRBJ2-5
V: TRBV24-1
CDR3: CATSGGSGRLQETQYF
DNA: TGTGCCACCAGCGGCGGTAGCGGGAGGCTCCAAGAGACCCAGTACTTC

size: many
D: TRBD2
J: TRBJ2-1
V: TRBV2
CDR3: CASTVPVGSGRSHEQFF
DNA: TGTGCCAGCACCGTACCGGTTGGTAGCGGGAGGTCCCATGAGCAGTTCTTC

size: many
D: -
J: TRBJ1-1
V: TRBV27
CDR3: CASSSTLYRMNTEAFF
DNA: TGTGCCAGCAGTTCTACCCTATATCGAATGAACACTGAAGCTTTCTTT

size: -
D: -
J: TRBJ2-2
V: TRBV29-1
CDR3: CSANRLGELFF
DNA: TGCAGCGCCAATCGACTCGGGGAGCTGTTTTTT